This T cell receptor (beta chain) originates from a study of cytomegalovirus exposure and HLA in healthy donors. Study details: An early release of data contained about 85 million unique TCRs, which came from HLA-typed donors. Study outcomes and limitations: DRB1 had the most TCR associations and HLA-C the fewest, a later analysis found, with rates varying by HLA locus. According to the study, about 180 TCR beta chains were cytomegalovirus-associated. Among CMV-associated TCR beta chains, most appeared HLA-restricted in a later analysis.

PCR involved 60 Vbeta and 13 Jbeta primers. The table came from immunoSEQ multiplex PCR; TCRdb's copy has only in-frame clones and leaves some out. The sample consists of about 190,000 clones, roughly 85% of them appearing once. As for this clone: Its antigen remains unidentified.

Germline assignment: CDR1 ENHRY and CDR2 SYGVKD. The CDR3 has 11 amino acids. The V end lost 10 bases, the J end lost 7 bases, and 11 bases lay between the germline ends. This receptor was taken from a woman in her late teens or twenties in good health and CMV-seronegative. The material sequenced was PBMCs. The chain employs TRBV10-3 and TRBJ2-1; D is unresolved. The CDR3 DNA reads TGTGCCACGGCTCTAGTGAATGAGCAGTTCTTC. This gives the protein CATALVNEQFF.